This T cell receptor beta chain was recorded in a study of T-cell memory formation after mild COVID-19. Study-wide results and caveats: CD4+ contracting clones lay mainly in CM and EM, CD8+ ones in EMRA. Day 37-peaking second-wave clones had unconfirmed SARS-CoV-2 specificity.

The authors produced TCR alpha and TCR beta cDNA libraries with sample barcodes and UMIs by 5'RACE using constant-segment primers. Each CDR3 protein is one row after TCRdb ran MiXCR on the 5' RACE reads. This table holds 500,000 to 550,000 distinct CDR3 sequences, 20% found once. A note on this clonotype: The antigen is unknown.

Trimming pared 3 bases from V and 5 bases from J, leaving 10 bases between. Germline assignment: CDR1 LNHDA and CDR2 SQIVND (reference sequence). The CDR3 runs to 14 residues. The material sequenced was PBMCs or a T cell subset sorted from them (not recorded which). This sequence originates from an adult woman who had mild COVID-19 (a few samples of this study predate the infection). Cell type and time point are not known. This rearrangement joins TRBV19 to TRBJ2-2; D is uncertain. The CDR3 protein is CASSMYSPTGELFF. The CDR3 nucleotides read TGTGCCAGTAGTATGTACAGCCCAACCGGGGAGCTGTTTTTT.